The 3 T cell receptor beta chains listed next were all sequenced from one sample in a study of T cells in women clearing cervical HPV infection. Profiling relied on immunoSEQ multiplex PCR, and the TCRdb table lists in-frame clones only, not all of them. This table lists 36,000 or so clones. Sequencing was done on a sample of blood buffy coat. The receptor set was obtained from a woman between 18 and 69 years old with a cervical HPV16 infection that either progressed to CIN3+ or cleared (not recorded which).

A remark on this clone: The CDR3 end lies 3 residues beyond the end of the read and is filled in from the germline J gene. The chain links TRBV7-6 to TRBJ1-4, with TRBD1 matching over 7 bases. The CDR3 is 17 amino acids. Germline values: CDR1 SGHVS, CDR2 FNYEAQ. Partial CDR3 DNA: TGTGCCAGCAGCCAGGGGGTGTCGGGGGTCGGAAATTCACCA. This sequence encodes CASSQGVSGVGNSP. The full CDR3 sequence reads CASSQGVSGVGNSPLFF.

Concerning this clone: Read coverage stops 3 residues before the CDR3 terminus; the germline J gene supplies the remainder. The chain uses TRBV19 and TRBJ1-4; possible D gene TRBD1, 5 bases. CDR3 length: 14 amino acids. Per germline, CDR1 LNHDA and CDR2 SQIVND (reference sequence). CDR3 protein: CASSTAGRNSPLFF. Incomplete CDR3 DNA: TGTGCCAGTAGTACGGCAGGGCGTAATTCACCA. Variable domain in full (rest from reference TRBV19 and TRBJ1-4): DGGITQSPKYLFRKEGQNVTLSCEQNLNHDAMYWYRQDPGQGLRLIYYSQIVNDFQKGDIAEGYSVSREKKESFPLTVTSAQKNPTAFYLCASSTAGRNSPLFFGSGTQLSVL.

A note on this clone: The read is 3 residues too short to cover the CDR3 end, so that end is filled in from the germline J gene. This chain uses TRBV7-2 with TRBJ2-5; tentatively, D is TRBD1 (5 bases). Germline CDR1 reads SGHTA; CDR2 reads FQGNSA. V lost 1 base and J 4 bases, leaving 10 bases between the germline ends. The CDR3 is 14 amino acids. The covered CDR3 bases are TGTGCCAGCAGCTTAGGCGACAGAGCAGAGACC. The encoded protein is CASSLGDRAET. The entire CDR3 protein is CASSLGDRAETQYF.